This T cell receptor beta chain originates from a study of OX40 agonist ivuxolimab in advanced cancers. About the study: Prior anti-PD-1, anti-PD-L1 or anti-CTLA-4 therapy was allowed; less than 45% had some. Whole-study findings and limits: Low levels of normalized T-cell clonal expansion also appeared in some nonresponders. The specificity for antigen of the expanded peripheral T cells was not determined.

Sequencing was performed with immunoSEQ multiplex PCR; in TCRdb, only in-frame clones are kept and a portion is missing. The data contain about 52,000 clones, 85% to 90% of them singletons. Comment on this clone: Its target is not known.

Trimming cost V 7 bases and J 5 bases, with 8 bases left between them. The CDR3 spans 11 residues. Germline CDR1 SQVTM, CDR2 ANQGSEA. J is TRBJ2-2 and V is TRBV29-1; D call uncertain. The sequence came from an adult with an advanced solid tumor such as melanoma, head and neck, liver or kidney cancer. Sequencing used CD4+ or CD8+ T cells sorted from blood, obtained in a trial of the OX40 agonist ivuxolimab. The CDR3 sequence is CSGSWTGELFF. The CDR3 region has the DNA TGCAGCGGTTCTTGGACCGGGGAGCTGTTTTTT.